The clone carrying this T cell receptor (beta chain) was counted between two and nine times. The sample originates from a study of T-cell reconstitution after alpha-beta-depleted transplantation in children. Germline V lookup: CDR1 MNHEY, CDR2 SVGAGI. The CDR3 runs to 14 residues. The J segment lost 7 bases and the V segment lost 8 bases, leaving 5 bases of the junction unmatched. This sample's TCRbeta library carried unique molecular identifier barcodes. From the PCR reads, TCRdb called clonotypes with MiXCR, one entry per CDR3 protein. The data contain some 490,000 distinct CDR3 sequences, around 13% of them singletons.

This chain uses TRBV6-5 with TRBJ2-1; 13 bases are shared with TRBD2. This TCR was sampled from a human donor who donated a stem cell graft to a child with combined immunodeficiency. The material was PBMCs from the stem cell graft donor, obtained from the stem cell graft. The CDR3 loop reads CASRGTSGTNEQFF. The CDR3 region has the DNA TGTGCCAGCCGGGGGACTAGCGGGACTAATGAGCAGTTCTTC.